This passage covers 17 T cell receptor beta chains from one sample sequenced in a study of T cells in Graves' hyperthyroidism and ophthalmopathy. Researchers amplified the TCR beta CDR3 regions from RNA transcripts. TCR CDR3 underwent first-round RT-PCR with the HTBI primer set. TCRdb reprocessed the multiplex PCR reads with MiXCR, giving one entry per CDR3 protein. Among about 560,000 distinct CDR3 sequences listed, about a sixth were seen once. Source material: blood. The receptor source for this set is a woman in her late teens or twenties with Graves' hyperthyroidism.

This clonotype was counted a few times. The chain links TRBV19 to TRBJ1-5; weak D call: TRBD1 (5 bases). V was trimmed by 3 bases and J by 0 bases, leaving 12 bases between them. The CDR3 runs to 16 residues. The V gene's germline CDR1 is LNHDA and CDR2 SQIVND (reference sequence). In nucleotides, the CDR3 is TGTGCCAGTAGTATTGGGGACGGTTATAGCAATCAGCCCCAGCATTTT. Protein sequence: CASSIGDGYSNQPQHF.

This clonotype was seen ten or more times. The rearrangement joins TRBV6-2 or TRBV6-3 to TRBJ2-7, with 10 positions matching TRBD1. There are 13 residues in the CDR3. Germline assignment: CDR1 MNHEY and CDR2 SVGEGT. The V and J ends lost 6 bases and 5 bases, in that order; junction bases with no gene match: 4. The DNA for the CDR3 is TGTGCCAGCAGCCGGGACAGGGGAAACGAGCAGTACTTC. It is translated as CASSRDRGNEQYF.

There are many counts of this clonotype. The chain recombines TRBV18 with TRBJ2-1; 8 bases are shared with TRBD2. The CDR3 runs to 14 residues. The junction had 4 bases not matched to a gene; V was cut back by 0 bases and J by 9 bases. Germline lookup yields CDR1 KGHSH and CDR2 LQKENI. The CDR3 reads CASSPPSGTGEQFF. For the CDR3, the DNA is TGTGCCAGCTCACCACCTAGCGGGACCGGTGAGCAGTTCTTC.

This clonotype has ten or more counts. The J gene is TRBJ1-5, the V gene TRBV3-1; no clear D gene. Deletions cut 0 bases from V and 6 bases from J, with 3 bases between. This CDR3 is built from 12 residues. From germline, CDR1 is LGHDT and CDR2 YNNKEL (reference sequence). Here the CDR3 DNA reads TGTGCCAGCAGCCAAGAGGGTCAGCCCCAGCATTTT. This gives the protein CASSQEGQPQHF.

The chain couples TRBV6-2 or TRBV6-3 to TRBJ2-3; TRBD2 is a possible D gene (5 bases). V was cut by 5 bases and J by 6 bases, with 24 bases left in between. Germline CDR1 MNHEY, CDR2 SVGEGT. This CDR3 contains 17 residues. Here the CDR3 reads CASSDGETRGIWDTQYF. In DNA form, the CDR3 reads TGTGCCAGCAGTGACGGGGAAACTAGAGGCATTTGGGATACGCAGTATTTT.

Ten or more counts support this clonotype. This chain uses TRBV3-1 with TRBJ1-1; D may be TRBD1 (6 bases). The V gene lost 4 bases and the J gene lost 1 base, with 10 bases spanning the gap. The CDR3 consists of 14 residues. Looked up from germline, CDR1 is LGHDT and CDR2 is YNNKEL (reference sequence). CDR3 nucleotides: TGTGCCAGCAGCCGAAAACAGGGGAACACTGAAGCTTTCTTT. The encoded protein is CASSRKQGNTEAFF.

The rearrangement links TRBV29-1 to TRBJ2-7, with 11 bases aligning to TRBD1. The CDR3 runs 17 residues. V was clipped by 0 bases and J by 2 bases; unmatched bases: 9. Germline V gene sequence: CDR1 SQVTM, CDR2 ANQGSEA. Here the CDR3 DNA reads TGCAGCGTTGAAGATCCGCGGCCGGGACAGGGGGCCTACGAGCAGTACTTC. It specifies CSVEDPRPGQGAYEQYF.

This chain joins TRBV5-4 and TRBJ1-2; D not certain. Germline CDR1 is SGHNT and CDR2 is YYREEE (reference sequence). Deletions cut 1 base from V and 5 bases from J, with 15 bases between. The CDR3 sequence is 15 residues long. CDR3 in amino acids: CASSLWRTGSYGYTF. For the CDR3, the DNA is TGTGCCAGCAGCTTGTGGAGGACGGGCTCGTATGGCTACACCTTC.

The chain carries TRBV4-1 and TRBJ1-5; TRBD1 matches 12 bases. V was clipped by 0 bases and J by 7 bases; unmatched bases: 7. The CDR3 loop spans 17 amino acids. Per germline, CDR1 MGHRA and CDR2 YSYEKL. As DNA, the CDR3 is TGCGCCAGCAGCCAAGATCGCGGGACAGGGGGCGGGCAGCCCCAGCATTTT. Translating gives CASSQDRGTGGGQPQHF.

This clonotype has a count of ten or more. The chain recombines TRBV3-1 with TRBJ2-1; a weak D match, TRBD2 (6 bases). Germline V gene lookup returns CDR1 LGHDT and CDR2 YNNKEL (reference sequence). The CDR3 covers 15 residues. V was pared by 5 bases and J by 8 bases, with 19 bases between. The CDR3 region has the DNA TGTGCCAGCAGCGCGAGTGGGACTCCTACCGATGAGCAGTTCTTC. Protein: CASSASGTPTDEQFF.

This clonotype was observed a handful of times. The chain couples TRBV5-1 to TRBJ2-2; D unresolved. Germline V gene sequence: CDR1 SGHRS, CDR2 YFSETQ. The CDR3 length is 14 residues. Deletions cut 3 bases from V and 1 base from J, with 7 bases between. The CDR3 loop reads CASSSGKNTGELFF. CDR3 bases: TGCGCCAGCAGCTCAGGAAAGAACACCGGGGAGCTGTTTTTT.

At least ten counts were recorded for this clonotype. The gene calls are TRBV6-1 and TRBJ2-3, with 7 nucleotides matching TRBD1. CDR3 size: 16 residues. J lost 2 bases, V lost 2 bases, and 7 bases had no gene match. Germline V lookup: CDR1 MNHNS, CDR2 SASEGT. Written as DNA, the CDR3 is TGTGCCAGCAGTGAACTAACAGGGGATTCCACAGATACGCAGTATTTT. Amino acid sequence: CASSELTGDSTDTQYF.

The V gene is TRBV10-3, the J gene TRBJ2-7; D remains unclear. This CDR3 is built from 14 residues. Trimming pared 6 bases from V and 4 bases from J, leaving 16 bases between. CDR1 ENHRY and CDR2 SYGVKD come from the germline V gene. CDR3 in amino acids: CAIRRARTAYEQYF. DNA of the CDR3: TGTGCCATCAGAAGGGCCAGGACCGCTTACGAGCAGTACTTC.

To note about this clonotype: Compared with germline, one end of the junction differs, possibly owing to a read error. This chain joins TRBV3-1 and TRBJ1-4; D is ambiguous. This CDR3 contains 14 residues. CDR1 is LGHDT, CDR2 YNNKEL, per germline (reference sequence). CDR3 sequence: CASSQAQRNEKLLF. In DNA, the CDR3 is TGTGCCAGCAGCCAAGCACAGCGTAATGAAAAACTGCTTTTT. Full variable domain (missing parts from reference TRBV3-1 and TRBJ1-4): DTAVSQTPKYLVTQMGNDKSIKCEQNLGHDTMYWYKQDSKKFLKIMFSYNNKELIINETVPNRFSPKSPDKAHLNLHINSLELGDSAVYFCASSQAQRNEKLLFGSGTQLSVL.

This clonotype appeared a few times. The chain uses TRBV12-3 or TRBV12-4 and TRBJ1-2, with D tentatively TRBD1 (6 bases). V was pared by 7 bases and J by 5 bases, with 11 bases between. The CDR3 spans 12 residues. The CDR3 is CASTGAEYGYTF. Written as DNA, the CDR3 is TGTGCCAGCACGGGGGCCGAATATGGCTACACCTTC.

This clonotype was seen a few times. The CDR3 region has the DNA TGTGCCAGCAGTTTTATGGAGGGACCCAATAATCTGTTTTTT. It codes for CASSFMEGPNNLFF. The rearrangement joins TRBV12-3 or TRBV12-4 to TRBJ1-4; D may be TRBD1 (5 bases). V shed 3 bases and J shed 14 bases, with 19 bases lying between them. The CDR3 covers 14 residues.

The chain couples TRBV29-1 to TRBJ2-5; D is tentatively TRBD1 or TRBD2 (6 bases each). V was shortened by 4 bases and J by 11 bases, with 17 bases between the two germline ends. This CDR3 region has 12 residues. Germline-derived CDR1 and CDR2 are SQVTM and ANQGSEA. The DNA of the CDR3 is TGCAGCGTTGTTGGGGGGCTGAGAGAGCAGTACTTC. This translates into CSVVGGLREQYF.